The 18 T cell receptor beta chains below all came from one sample that was sequenced in a study of T cells after yellow fever vaccination. TCRdb re-called the 5' RACE reads through MiXCR, storing one row per CDR3 protein. The repertoire has under 50,000 distinct CDR3 sequences, roughly 6.4% of them found once; the top ten carry 8.5% to 12%. The input for sequencing was PBMCs, either bulk or a sorted T-cell subset (CD4+, CD8+, memory, or dextramer-sorted; not recorded which), taken 45 days after the yellow fever booster vaccination. All receptors come from a man aged 25 to 40 who received the YFV17D yellow fever vaccine.

This clonotype was recorded many times. The chain employs TRBV7-2 and TRBJ1-1; no firm D call. The V gene's germline CDR1 is SGHTA and CDR2 FQGNSA. Trimming pared 6 bases from V and 2 bases from J, leaving 10 bases between. CDR3 length equals 13 residues. CDR3 nucleotide sequence: TGTGCCAGCAGTTTAAACCAAAACACTGAAGCTTTCTTT. Its protein is CASSLNQNTEAFF.

The sample holds many counts of this clonotype. The V call is TRBV7-2, the J call TRBJ2-7; 8 bases match TRBD1. There are 14 residues in the CDR3. The germline V gene encodes CDR1 SGHTA and CDR2 FQGNSA. V lost 3 bases to trimming and J lost 4 bases; unmatched junction nucleotides: 5. Written as DNA, the CDR3 is TGTGCCAGCAGCTTTCAGGGGGCAGGGTACGAGCAGTACTTC. Translating gives CASSFQGAGYEQYF.

This clonotype has ten or more counts. The chain carries TRBV6-2 or TRBV6-3 and TRBJ2-1; maybe TRBD2 (5 bases). V shed 2 bases and J shed 0 bases, with 5 bases lying between them. This CDR3 region has 14 residues. The germline V gene encodes CDR1 MNHEY and CDR2 SVGEGT. CDR3 coding DNA: TGTGCCAGCAGTTACGGGAGCTCCTACAATGAGCAGTTCTTC. Its protein is CASSYGSSYNEQFF.

The chain carries TRBV19 and TRBJ2-1; D possibly corresponds to TRBD1 (5 bases). The CDR3 loop spans 13 amino acids. With 4 bases removed from V and 9 bases from J, the gap between germline ends came to 13 bases. Germline loops: CDR1 LNHDA, CDR2 SQIVND (reference sequence). For the CDR3, the DNA is TGTGCCAGTAGTACCAACCCCAGGGCTGAGCAGTTCTTC. This translates into CASSTNPRAEQFF. Full variable domain (missing parts from reference TRBV19 and TRBJ2-1): DGGITQSPKYLFRKEGQNVTLSCEQNLNHDAMYWYRQDPGQGLRLIYYSQIVNDFQKGDIAEGYSVSREKKESFPLTVTSAQKNPTAFYLCASSTNPRAEQFFGPGTRLTVL.

This chain uses TRBV30 with TRBJ1-1; 9 bases line up with TRBD1. The V gene's germline CDR1 is GTSNPN and CDR2 SVGIG (reference sequence). The CDR3 spans 15 residues. V trimming: 8 bases; J trimming: 6 bases; junction bases outside the gene matches: 16. The DNA for the CDR3 is TGTGCCGGGACGAACAGGGGGCGGGTTAACCCTGAAGCTTTCTTT. This gives the protein CAGTNRGRVNPEAFF.

This clonotype appeared many times. The rearrangement links TRBV20-1 to TRBJ2-3; D gene ambiguous. Germline V CDR1 and CDR2: DFQATT, SNEGSKA (reference sequence). The V gene lost 4 bases and the J gene lost 5 bases, with 13 bases spanning the gap. This CDR3 has 13 residues. The CDR3 DNA is TGCAGTGCTACTTCCCCGACGGTAGATACGCAGTATTTT. This encodes CSATSPTVDTQYF.

There are many counts of this clonotype. This sequence joins TRBV7-3 and TRBJ1-1; no definite D call. The CDR3 is made up of 13 amino acids. Germline values: CDR1 SGHTA, CDR2 FQGTGA. Trimming removed 0 bases from V and 6 bases from J, with 8 bases in between. The CDR3 region has the DNA TGTGCCAGCAGCTTAACCCCGCCTTCTGAAGCTTTCTTT. Translation gives CASSLTPPSEAFF.

This clonotype appeared a few times. The gene calls are TRBV7-9 and TRBJ2-2; weak D call: TRBD1 (5 bases). Germline-derived CDR1 and CDR2 are SEHNR and FQNEAQ (reference sequence). This CDR3 spans 16 amino acids. Trimming left V 1 base short and J 0 bases short, with 9 bases between. CDR3 DNA sequence: TGTGCCAGCAGCTTAGGCGCAGGGACGAACACCGGGGAGCTGTTTTTT. It specifies CASSLGAGTNTGELFF.

The table lists this clonotype with many counts. The CDR3 nucleotides read TGCAGCGTCCTTTCCGGGGGCGAGACCCAGTACTTC. This translates into CSVLSGGETQYF. The genes are TRBV29-1 and TRBJ2-5; D assignment may be TRBD1 or TRBD2 (6 bases each). Deletions cut 6 bases from V and 5 bases from J, with 13 bases between. The germline V gene encodes CDR1 SQVTM and CDR2 ANQGSEA. The CDR3 covers 12 residues.

This chain connects TRBV20-1 to TRBJ2-1; 13 bases map to TRBD2. Germline CDR1 and CDR2: DFQATT and SNEGSKA (reference sequence). This CDR3 has 14 residues. J gave up 3 bases and V 6 bases, and 2 bases lay outside the gene matches. The CDR3 DNA reads TGCAGTGCAGGACTAGCGGGAGTCTACAATGAGCAGTTCTTC. The encoded protein is CSAGLAGVYNEQFF.

There are many counts of this clonotype. The V gene is TRBV27, the J gene TRBJ1-1; D might be TRBD1 (6 bases). This CDR3 comprises 13 residues. Looked up from germline, CDR1 is MNHEY and CDR2 is SMNVEV (reference sequence). V was trimmed by 11 bases and J by 6 bases, leaving 19 bases between them. In DNA, the CDR3 is TGTGCCTGTGGAGGGGGGGGTCGAGCTGAAGCTTTCTTT. Translation: CACGGGGRAEAFF.

This clonotype was seen a few times. V and J are TRBV5-4 and TRBJ2-7; TRBD2 agrees at 11 bases. This CDR3 contains 17 residues. Germline loops: CDR1 SGHNT, CDR2 YYREEE (reference sequence). J was trimmed by 1 base and V by 4 bases; bases with no gene match: 10. CDR3 loop: CASSPGGLAGGSYEQYF. Here the CDR3 DNA reads TGTGCCAGCAGCCCCGGAGGGCTAGCGGGAGGTTCCTACGAGCAGTACTTC.

The J gene is TRBJ2-3, the V gene TRBV27; 9 nucleotides match TRBD2. The CDR3 runs 16 residues. V lost 6 bases, J lost 1 base, and 8 bases stayed unmatched. Germline CDR1 reads MNHEY; CDR2 reads SMNVEV (reference sequence). The CDR3 loop reads CASSFLASGGTDTQYF. The CDR3, as DNA: TGTGCCAGCAGCTTCCTGGCTAGCGGGGGCACAGATACGCAGTATTTT.

This clonotype was detected many times. The chain employs TRBV5-4 and TRBJ1-1, with 7 bases aligning to TRBD1. The germline gives CDR1 SGHNT, CDR2 YYREEE (reference sequence). V lost 4 bases to trimming and J lost 7 bases; unmatched junction nucleotides: 13. The CDR3 consists of 15 residues. In DNA, the CDR3 is TGTGCCAGCAGCAAAAACCGGGACAGTAATATTGAAGCTTTCTTT. Translated: CASSKNRDSNIEAFF.

V usage is TRBV29-1 and J usage is TRBJ1-4, with D perhaps TRBD1 (5 bases). Trimming pared 6 bases from V and 8 bases from J, leaving 19 bases between. This CDR3 contains 14 residues. CDR1 is SQVTM, CDR2 ANQGSEA, per germline. The CDR3 DNA is TGCAGCGTAGCCGGGGGGAGTTCTCGGGAAAAACTGTTTTTT. This sequence encodes CSVAGGSSREKLFF.

This clonotype has at least ten counts. V gene TRBV28 combines with J gene TRBJ1-5, with D perhaps TRBD1 (5 bases). Germline CDR1 is MDHEN and CDR2 is SYDVKM. CDR3 length: 18 amino acids. V was clipped by 2 bases and J by 5 bases, with 22 bases between them. The CDR3 DNA follows: TGTGCCAGCAGTTTAAGGCGGAGGAATCAGGGCTCACATCAGCCCCAGCATTTT. This gives the protein CASSLRRRNQGSHQPQHF. Full variable domain (remainder filled in from reference TRBV28 and TRBJ1-5): DVKVTQSSRYLVKRTGEKVFLECVQDMDHENMFWYRQDPGLGLRLIYFSYDVKMKEKGDIPEGYSVSREKKERFSLILESASTNQTSMYLCASSLRRRNQGSHQPQHFGDGTRLSIL.

The chain employs TRBV28 and TRBJ2-1, with D perhaps TRBD1 or TRBD2 (5 bases each). Between the trimmed V and J ends, which lost 6 bases and 3 bases, there was a span of 18 bases. Germline CDR1 and CDR2: MDHEN and SYDVKM. CDR3 size: 16 residues. The CDR3 region is CASSPPGTSNYNEQFF. CDR3 DNA: TGTGCCAGCAGCCCCCCCGGGACCTCAAACTACAATGAGCAGTTCTTC.

The rearrangement links TRBV7-8 to TRBJ2-3; 7 nucleotides agree with TRBD2. CDR1 and CDR2 (germline): SGHVS, FQNEAQ. The CDR3 totals 21 residues. V shed 3 bases, J shed 5 bases, and the junction held 26 bases outside the gene matches. The CDR3 region has the DNA TGTGCCAGCAGCTTTCCAAAGAGAGAGGAAAAAACTAGCGTCAGTCGAGATACGCAGTATTTT. Its protein is CASSFPKREEKTSVSRDTQYF.